This TCR beta chain appears in the sequencing data of a study of blood T cell repertoires in COVID-19. Method: immunoSEQ multiplex PCR; TCRdb's copy keeps in-frame clones and lacks some. The table includes 100,000 or so clones, approximately 83% detected once. Germline V CDR1 and CDR2: MNHEY, SMNVEV (reference sequence). This CDR3 has 14 residues. Deletions cut 7 bases from V and 0 bases from J, with 13 bases between. The chain links TRBV27 to TRBJ2-7, with a weak D call TRBD1 (6 bases). The specimen was PBMCs or T cells enriched from blood (not recorded which). This receptor was taken from a woman in her forties or fifties who had recovered from COVID-19. The CDR3 spells CASKNRASSYEQYF. The CDR3 DNA sequence: TGTGCCAGCAAGAACAGGGCGAGCTCCTACGAGCAGTACTTC.